This T cell receptor (beta chain) originates from a study of T-cell memory formation after mild COVID-19. Whole-study findings and limits: Day 15 to 85 contractors were CD4/CD8 balanced; later expanders leaned CD4+.

Each CDR3 protein is one row after TCRdb ran MiXCR on the 5' RACE reads. The table records about 560,000 distinct CDR3 sequences, about a fifth of them present only once. In regard to this clonotype: Its antigen is unidentified.

The germline V gene has CDR1 SGHVS and CDR2 FQNEAQ. Trimming took 6 bases from V and 5 from J, leaving 22 bases between them. The CDR3 spans 16 residues. The sample consisted of PBMCs or a T cell subset sorted from them (not recorded which). This receptor was taken from an adult woman who had mild COVID-19 (a few samples of this study predate the infection). Cell type and time point are not known. The J gene is TRBJ1-1, the V gene TRBV7-8; a weak D match, TRBD1 (6 bases). The CDR3 coding sequence is TGTGCCAGCAGTTACTGGCGGGGGGGCTTGAGGACTGAAGCTTTCTTT. This codes for CASSYWRGGLRTEAFF.